Here is one T cell receptor beta chain with its context. Sequencing was performed with immunoSEQ multiplex PCR; in TCRdb, only in-frame clones are kept and a portion is missing. The sample holds some 60,000 clones, 91% seen once. The sample originates from a study of blood T cell repertoires in COVID-19. This receptor was taken from a man in his sixties with acute or convalescent COVID-19. The sequencing input was peripheral blood.

CDR3: CASSQATGSQETQYF. In DNA, the CDR3 is TGTGCCAGCAGCCAAGCGACAGGGTCCCAAGAGACCCAGTACTTC. The chain has TRBV3-1 (or the pseudogene TRBV3-2) and TRBJ2-5, with 7 bases that match TRBD1. Germline lookup yields CDR1 LGHDT and CDR2 YNNKEL (reference sequence). The trim removed 1 base at V and 1 base at J, leaving 3 bases unmatched. This CDR3 region has 15 residues.